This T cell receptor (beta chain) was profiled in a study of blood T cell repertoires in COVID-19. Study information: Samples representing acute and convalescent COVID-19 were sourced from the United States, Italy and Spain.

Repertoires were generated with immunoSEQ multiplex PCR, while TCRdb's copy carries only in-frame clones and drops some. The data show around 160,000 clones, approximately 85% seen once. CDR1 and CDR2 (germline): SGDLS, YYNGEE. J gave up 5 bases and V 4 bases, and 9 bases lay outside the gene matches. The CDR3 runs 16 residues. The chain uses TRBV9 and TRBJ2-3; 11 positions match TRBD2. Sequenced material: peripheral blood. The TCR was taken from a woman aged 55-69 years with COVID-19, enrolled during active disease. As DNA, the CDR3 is TGTGCCAGCAGCTCCGAACTAGCGGGAGTAGGAGATACGCAGTATTTT. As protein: CASSSELAGVGDTQYF.